A selection of T cell receptor beta chains follows, all from one sample in a study of T cells after yellow fever vaccination. MiXCR, run by TCRdb on the 5' RACE reads, gives a single entry per CDR3 protein. The data contain roughly 170,000 distinct CDR3 sequences, 7% to 10% of them seen just once; the ten biggest clones take up about 40%. Sequences were derived from CD8+ T cells sorted from PBMCs, sampled 45 days after the yellow fever booster vaccination. These receptors were collected from a young man who received the YFV17D yellow fever vaccine. Both conserved end residues are part of each CDR3. The D gene is left open where the match is weak. Expanded clones are given a class, and other clones once, few, many or no size at all.

>.|TRBJ2-2|TRBD1|TRBV4-3
CASSSTGGRGELFF
TGCGCCAGCAGCTCTACAGGGGGTAGGGGGGAGCTGTTTTTT
>few|TRBJ1-6|TRBD1|TRBV11-2
CASSSAGGRNSPLHF
TGTGCCAGCAGCTCAGCAGGGGGCAGAAATTCACCCCTCCACTTT
>.|TRBJ2-1|TRBD2|TRBV7-8
CASSFPRGAGGNEQFF
TGTGCCAGCAGCTTCCCCCGGGGGGCGGGGGGCAATGAGCAGTTCTTC
>.|TRBJ2-7|TRBD1|TRBV5-6
CASSLRTGTGASFYEQYF
TGTGCCAGCAGCTTGCGTACCGGGACAGGGGCCAGTTTCTACGAGCAGTACTTC
>.|TRBJ2-2|.|TRBV4-1
CASRAANTGELFF
TGCGCCAGCCGCGCAGCGAACACCGGGGAGCTGTTTTTT
>many|TRBJ1-1|TRBD1|TRBV5-5
CASSSSGTGWTEAFF
TGTGCCAGCAGCTCCTCCGGGACAGGGTGGACTGAAGCTTTCTTT
>.|TRBJ2-1|.|TRBV5-4
CASSLFRGARNEQFF
TGTGCCAGCAGCTTGTTCAGGGGCGCGCGGAATGAGCAGTTCTTC
>.|TRBJ1-1|.|TRBV6-5
CASNRALGTTEAFF
TGTGCCAGCAACAGAGCCCTGGGGACCACTGAAGCTTTCTTT
>few|TRBJ2-7|TRBD2|TRBV27
CASSSGGSLYEQYF
TGTGCCAGCTCGAGCGGGGGGTCTCTCTACGAGCAGTACTTC
>few|TRBJ1-5|.|TRBV20-1
CSARSVSNQPQHF
TGCAGTGCTAGAAGTGTCAGCAATCAGCCCCAGCATTTT
>.|TRBJ2-6|.|TRBV27
CASSLSLGGANVLTF
TGTGCCAGCAGTTTATCGTTGGGGGGGGCCAACGTCCTGACTTTC
>.|TRBJ2-7|.|TRBV5-1
CASSLNPSSGNEQYF
TGCGCCAGCAGCTTGAACCCATCGTCCGGGAACGAGCAGTACTTC
>few|TRBJ2-3|.|TRBV15
CATSRDRSGITDTQYF
TGTGCCACCAGCAGAGATCGTTCAGGGATCACAGATACGCAGTATTTT
>few|TRBJ1-1|.|TRBV6-5
CASSLSRPGEAFF
TGTGCCAGCAGCCTTTCGAGACCGGGGGAAGCTTTCTTT
>few|TRBJ1-5|TRBD1|TRBV27
CASRWKGGSQPQHF
TGTGCCAGCAGGTGGAAAGGGGGCTCTCAGCCCCAGCATTTT
>many|TRBJ2-3|.|TRBV7-2
CASSRRLDPDTQYF
TGTGCCAGCAGCCGGAGACTAGACCCAGATACGCAGTATTTT
>.|TRBJ2-5|TRBD2|TRBV4-1
CASSQGLADQETQYF
TGCGCCAGCAGCCAAGGACTAGCGGACCAAGAGACCCAGTACTTC
>few|TRBJ1-6|.|TRBV6-2/TRBV6-3
CASSYLGLYNSPLHF
TGTGCCAGCAGTTACCTGGGACTGTATAATTCACCCCTCCACTTT
>few|TRBJ2-3|TRBD2|TRBV4-3
CASSQIGGAHSTDTQYF
TGCGCCAGCAGCCAGATCGGGGGGGCCCACAGCACAGATACGCAGTATTTT
>many|TRBJ2-1|TRBD2|TRBV4-3
CASSQGTSGYNEQFF
TGCGCCAGCAGCCAAGGGACTAGCGGGTACAATGAGCAGTTCTTC
>.|TRBJ1-6|.|TRBV10-3
CAISDLGADNSPLHF
TGTGCCATCAGTGACTTAGGAGCAGATAATTCACCCCTCCACTTT
>few|TRBJ1-1|.|TRBV2
CASRVLGGTEAFF
TGTGCCAGCAGGGTTCTGGGGGGTACTGAAGCTTTCTTT
>few|TRBJ2-2|.|TRBV19
CASTGREGTGELFF
TGTGCCAGTACTGGTCGTGAGGGCACCGGGGAGCTGTTTTTT
>.|TRBJ2-3|.|TRBV5-1
CASSLTVWADTQYF
TGCGCCAGCAGCTTGACCGTCTGGGCGGATACGCAGTATTTT
>few|TRBJ2-1|.|TRBV4-3
CASSQAMGDRVYNEQFF
TGCGCCAGCAGCCAGGCAATGGGAGACAGAGTATACAATGAGCAGTTCTTC
>few|TRBJ1-1|.|TRBV6-5
CASCGNPSNTEAFF
TGTGCCAGCTGCGGCAATCCATCGAACACTGAAGCTTTCTTT
>.|TRBJ2-5|.|TRBV11-2
CASSSRTFQETQYF
TGTGCCAGCAGCTCAAGGACTTTCCAAGAGACCCAGTACTTC
>.|TRBJ2-5|TRBD1|TRBV20-1
CSASLPGQGIGLTQYF
TGCAGTGCTAGCCTTCCGGGACAGGGGATCGGATTGACCCAGTACTTC
>few|TRBJ2-2|.|TRBV7-9
CASSFPRIPGELFF
TGTGCCAGCAGCTTTCCACGAATCCCCGGGGAGCTGTTTTTT
>few|TRBJ2-2|.|TRBV3-1
CASSRDSLGELFF
TGTGCCAGCAGCCGGGACTCCCTGGGGGAGCTGTTTTTT
>.|TRBJ2-2|TRBD1|TRBV28
CASSLYRTGGITGELFF
TGTGCCAGCAGTTTATACCGGACAGGGGGCATCACCGGGGAGCTGTTTTTT
>.|TRBJ1-2|TRBD1|TRBV12-3/TRBV12-4
CASSLLDRESYGYTF
TGTGCCAGCAGTCTGCTCGACAGGGAGAGCTATGGCTACACCTTC
>many|TRBJ1-1|.|TRBV7-9
CASSLRENTEAFF
TGTGCCAGCAGTCTACGGGAGAACACTGAAGCTTTCTTT
>few|TRBJ1-1|.|TRBV7-2
CASSLWPMNTEAFF
TGTGCCAGCAGCTTATGGCCCATGAACACTGAAGCTTTCTTT
>few|TRBJ2-1|.|TRBV6-5
CASSRGQISEQFF
TGTGCCAGCAGCCGAGGACAGATTTCAGAGCAGTTCTTC
>many|TRBJ2-2|.|TRBV4-1
CASSQGIERAGELFF
TGCGCCAGCAGCCAAGGCATAGAGCGGGCCGGGGAGCTGTTTTTT
>few|TRBJ2-2|TRBD2|TRBV25-1
CASRGLSYTGELFF
TGTGCCAGCAGGGGACTATCCTACACCGGGGAGCTGTTTTTT